These T cell receptor beta chains were read from a single sample in a study of CD8+ T cells in alopecia areata. Assay used: immunoSEQ multiplex PCR; TCRdb lists only in-frame clones, some missing. Altogether under 85,000 clones are present, 40% to 50% being singletons, with the ten largest covering approximately 18%. The sequencing here drew on CD8+ T cells sorted from blood, taken at week 0. The receptors here all came from a human donor with alopecia areata. The CDR3 runs from the conserved cysteine through the conserved F or W. D genes are given only for firm matches. Expanded clones are given a class, and other clones once, few, many or no size at all.

V gene	D gene	clone size	J gene	CDR3 protein	CDR3 DNA
TRBV6-5	-	medium-sized	TRBJ2-1	CASSLRFPDTEQFF	TGTGCCAGCAGTTTGCGATTTCCTGACACTGAGCAGTTCTTC
TRBV19	-	many	TRBJ1-1	CASGTGTRSMEAFF	TGTGCCAGTGGGACCGGGACTCGTTCGATGGAAGCTTTCTTT
TRBV30	TRBD1	once	TRBJ2-1	CAWSVRWDRVLF	TGTGCCTGGAGTGTACGGTGGGACAGGGTACTCTTC
TRBV27	-	-	TRBJ2-3	CASSFYRTDTQYF	TGTGCCAGCAGTTTTTATCGCACAGATACGCAGTATTTT
TRBV28	-	-	TRBJ2-7	CASSSSSYEQYF	TGTGCCAGCAGTTCCTCCTCCTACGAGCAGTACTTC
TRBV4-3	-	-	TRBJ2-3	CASSQGPGTQYF	TGCGCCAGCAGCCAAGGTCCCGGGACGCAGTATTTT
TRBV29-1	-	-	TRBJ1-2	CSVPSSTRSYGYTF	TGCAGCGTCCCCTCCTCGACCCGAAGCTATGGCTACACCTTC
TRBV6-5	-	few	TRBJ2-1	CASRQPSSWAEFF	TGTGCCAGCAGGCAACCTAGCAGCTGGGCAGAGTTCTTC
TRBV29-1	TRBD1	few	TRBJ2-3	CSVDVRGRLTDTQYF	TGCAGCGTTGATGTCAGGGGGCGTCTCACAGATACGCAGTATTTT
TRBV30	-	-	TRBJ2-7	CAWSPGNYEQYF	TGTGCCTGGAGCCCCGGCAACTACGAGCAGTACTTC
TRBV2	TRBD2	-	TRBJ2-2	CASTAPNGLAGVETGELFF	TGTGCCAGCACGGCCCCTAATGGACTAGCGGGAGTGGAAACCGGGGAGCTGTTTTTT
TRBV9	TRBD1	few	TRBJ1-2	CASSERTGGWYGYTF	TGTGCCAGCAGCGAGAGAACAGGGGGATGGTATGGCTACACCTTC
TRBV25-1	-	few	TRBJ2-7	CASSLATIYEQYF	TGTGCCAGCAGCTTAGCAACAATCTACGAGCAGTACTTC
TRBV6-6	TRBD2	-	TRBJ2-7	CASVLGEGYYEQYF	TGTGCCAGCGTTTTGGGGGAGGGTTACTACGAGCAGTACTTC
TRBV28	-	many	TRBJ1-1	CASSFTGNTEAFF	TGTGCCAGCAGTTTTACGGGGAACACTGAAGCTTTCTTT
TRBV29-1	TRBD2	-	TRBJ2-7	CSIGLASYEQYF	TGCAGCATCGGACTAGCCTCCTACGAGCAGTACTTC
TRBV7-9	-	-	TRBJ2-7	CASSLDQGLNEQYF	TGTGCCAGCAGCTTAGATCAGGGTCTGAACGAGCAGTACTTC
TRBV29-1	TRBD2	once	TRBJ2-2	CSVEYSGINTGELFF	TGCAGCGTTGAATATAGCGGGATTAACACCGGGGAGCTGTTTTTT
TRBV15	TRBD2	-	TRBJ2-1	CATSLGPSGRNEQFF	TGTGCCACCAGCTTGGGGCCTAGCGGGAGAAATGAGCAGTTCTTC
TRBV9	-	-	TRBJ2-2	CASSVSGPTGELFF	TGTGCCAGCAGCGTTTCGGGGCCCACCGGGGAGCTGTTTTTT
TRBV19	-	few	TRBJ2-7	CASSPTVAYEQYF	TGTGCCAGTAGCCCGACGGTGGCCTACGAGCAGTACTTC
TRBV7-9	-	-	TRBJ2-6	CASFVLAGANVLTF	TGTGCCAGTTTCGTCTTGGCTGGGGCCAACGTCCTGACTTTC
TRBV2	-	-	TRBJ2-3	CASSEAWSDTQYF	TGTGCCAGCAGTGAAGCTTGGTCCGATACGCAGTATTTT
TRBV30	-	-	TRBJ1-2	CACFPLEGNYGYTF	TGTGCCTGTTTCCCTTTGGAGGGTAACTATGGCTACACCTTC
TRBV7-2	-	-	TRBJ2-5	CASSLARQTGETQYF	TGTGCCAGCAGCTTAGCGCGGCAGACGGGAGAGACCCAGTACTTC
TRBV29-1	TRBD2	few	TRBJ2-5	CSGAGTSGKETQYF	TGCAGCGGCGCTGGGACTAGCGGGAAAGAGACCCAGTACTTC
TRBV29-1	-	few	TRBJ2-7	CSVVSRGEQYF	TGCAGCGTGGTATCCCGGGGGGAGCAGTACTTC
TRBV30	-	once	TRBJ2-1	CAWRGNNEQFF	TGTGCCTGGAGGGGGAACAATGAGCAGTTCTTC
TRBV6-5	-	once	TRBJ2-1	CASSYGREQFF	TGTGCCAGCAGTTACGGGCGCGAGCAGTTCTTC
TRBV7-2	-	few	TRBJ2-7	CASSLLGSTYEQYF	TGTGCCAGCAGCTTGTTAGGCAGTACCTACGAGCAGTACTTC
TRBV27	TRBD1	-	TRBJ1-1	CASSSRGPLGLNTEAFF	TGTGCCAGCAGTTCCAGGGGGCCACTCGGATTGAACACTGAAGCTTTCTTT
TRBV7-2	-	-	TRBJ2-5	CASSLLGWRETQYF	TGTGCCAGCAGCTTACTTGGGTGGCGGGAGACCCAGTACTTC
TRBV7-9	-	few	TRBJ2-5	CASTYATPIQYF	TGTGCCAGCACCTACGCCACCCCGATCCAGTACTTC
TRBV5-1	TRBD2	-	TRBJ2-7	CASSLGLADYEQYF	TGCGCCAGCAGCCTGGGACTAGCGGACTACGAGCAGTACTTC
TRBV27	TRBD2	-	TRBJ2-7	CASSLSGRGPYEQYF	TGTGCCAGCAGCCTTAGCGGGAGGGGTCCCTACGAGCAGTACTTC
TRBV2	TRBD2	few	TRBJ2-3	CASSATSGGTDTQYF	TGTGCCAGCAGTGCAACTAGCGGAGGCACAGATACGCAGTATTTT
TRBV29-1	-	few	TRBJ2-7	CSVEPERAGTEHEQYF	TGCAGCGTTGAACCCGAGCGGGCAGGGACGGAGCACGAGCAGTACTTC
TRBV6-6	-	-	TRBJ2-7	CASSYPGFSEQYF	TGTGCCAGCAGTTATCCAGGGTTTAGCGAGCAGTACTTC
TRBV30	-	-	TRBJ1-3	CACQAGNTIYF	TGTGCCTGCCAGGCGGGAAACACCATATATTTT
TRBV9	-	few	TRBJ2-7	CASSSNFYEQYF	TGTGCCAGCAGCTCCAACTTCTACGAGCAGTACTTC
TRBV2	-	-	TRBJ1-3	CASRNILATGNTIYF	TGTGCCAGCAGAAATATACTTGCTACGGGAAACACCATATATTTT
TRBV5-1	-	-	TRBJ2-7	CASSPIGADEQYF	TGCGCCAGCAGCCCTATCGGGGCGGACGAGCAGTACTTC
TRBV13	-	few	TRBJ2-2	CASSPGDTGELFF	TGTGCCAGCAGCCCAGGAGACACCGGGGAGCTGTTTTTT
TRBV9	-	-	TRBJ1-1	CASSATGRDTEAFF	TGTGCCAGCAGCGCCACAGGGAGGGACACTGAAGCTTTCTTT
TRBV29-1	TRBD1	-	TRBJ2-7	CSVGTWDRAVYEQYF	TGCAGCGTCGGAACTTGGGACAGAGCGGTCTACGAGCAGTACTTC
TRBV5-1	-	-	TRBJ2-7	CASSLNGAYEQYF	TGCGCCAGCAGCTTGAACGGGGCCTACGAGCAGTACTTC
TRBV11-2	-	few	TRBJ2-6	CASSSPWAAGANVLTF	TGTGCCAGCAGCTCCCCTTGGGCTGCTGGGGCCAACGTCCTGACTTTC
TRBV29-1	-	-	TRBJ1-4	CSVALGEKLFF	TGCAGCGTTGCCCTGGGTGAAAAACTGTTTTTT
TRBV14	-	few	TRBJ2-7	CASSQTGYEQYF	TGTGCCAGCAGCCAAACGGGTTACGAGCAGTACTTC
TRBV6-1	TRBD1	few	TRBJ2-7	CASSERTGKKGEQYF	TGTGCCAGCAGTGAAAGGACAGGGAAAAAGGGCGAGCAGTACTTC
TRBV7-9	-	-	TRBJ2-7	CASSGAASYEQYF	TGTGCCAGCAGTGGGGCGGCCTCCTACGAGCAGTACTTC
TRBV29-1	TRBD1	-	TRBJ1-2	CSAGGDRVYGYTF	TGCAGCGCTGGTGGGGACAGGGTCTATGGCTACACCTTC